Described below is a single T cell receptor beta chain sequence and its context. The authors' processing: Amplification of reference gene primers provided the estimated nucleated cell counts. Produced via immunoSEQ multiplex PCR; TCRdb's table is partial and in-frame only. The D gene and trimming were derived from the DNA, and the V and J assignments and clone size from that table. The table records about 76,000 clones, over 85% of them present only once. The CDR3 has 21 residues. Trimming at V came to 2 bases and at J to 2 bases, leaving 18 bases not matched to a gene. Germline V gives CDR1 LGHDT, CDR2 YNNKEL (reference sequence). The data originate from a study of blood T cell repertoires in COVID-19.

The origin of this receptor is a man aged 50-59 years with acute or convalescent COVID-19. Material: peripheral blood. V and J are TRBV3-1 (or the pseudogene TRBV3-2) and TRBJ2-3, with 11 bases lining up with TRBD2. CDR3 sequence (DNA): TGTGCCAGCAGCCAAAACTCACTAGCGGGGGACCTATGGGGCTTCACAGATACGCAGTATTTT. Translating gives CASSQNSLAGDLWGFTDTQYF.